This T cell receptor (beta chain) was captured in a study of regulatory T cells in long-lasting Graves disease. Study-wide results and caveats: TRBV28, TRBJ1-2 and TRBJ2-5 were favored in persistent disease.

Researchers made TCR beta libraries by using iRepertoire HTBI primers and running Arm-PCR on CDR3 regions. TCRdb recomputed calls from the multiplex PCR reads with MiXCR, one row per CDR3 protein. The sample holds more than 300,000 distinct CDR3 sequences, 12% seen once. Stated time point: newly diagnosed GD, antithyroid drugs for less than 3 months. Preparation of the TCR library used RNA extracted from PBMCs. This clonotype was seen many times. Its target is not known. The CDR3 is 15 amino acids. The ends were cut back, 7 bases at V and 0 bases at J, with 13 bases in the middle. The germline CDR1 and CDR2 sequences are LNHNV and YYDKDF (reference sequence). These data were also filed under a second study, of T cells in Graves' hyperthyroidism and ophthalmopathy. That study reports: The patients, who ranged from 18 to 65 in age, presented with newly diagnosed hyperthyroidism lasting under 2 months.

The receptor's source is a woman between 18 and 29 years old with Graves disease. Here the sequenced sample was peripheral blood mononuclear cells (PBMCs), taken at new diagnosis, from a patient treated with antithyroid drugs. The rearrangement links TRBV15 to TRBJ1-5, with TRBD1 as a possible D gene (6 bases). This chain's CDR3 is CATTGAGNSNQPQHF. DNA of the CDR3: TGTGCCACCACGGGGGCCGGGAATAGCAATCAGCCCCAGCATTTT.